This entry describes one T cell receptor (beta chain). This sample stems from a study of Graves' ophthalmopathy and Graves' hyperthyroidism. The sequenced template was RNA, covering the TCR beta CDR3 region. Second-round multiplex PCR came after first-round RT-PCR with HTBI primers. TCRdb reprocessed the multiplex PCR reads via MiXCR and lists one record per CDR3 protein. The sample has 350,000 to 450,000 distinct CDR3 sequences, about 17% seen once. CDR1 is DFQATT and CDR2 is SNEGSKA in the germline V gene (reference sequence). The CDR3 totals 14 residues. V trimming: 3 bases; J trimming: 2 bases; junction bases outside the gene matches: 6.

Sequencing used peripheral blood. The receptor was isolated from a woman under 30 with Graves' ophthalmopathy. The J gene is TRBJ2-5, the V gene TRBV20-1; 7 bases match TRBD2. CDR3 loop: CSASPREQQETQYF. Written as DNA, the CDR3 is TGCAGTGCTAGTCCGCGGGAGCAACAAGAGACCCAGTACTTC.